These 23 T cell receptor beta chains originate from one sample sequenced in a study of T cells in Graves' hyperthyroidism and ophthalmopathy. Amplification yielded TCR beta CDR3 regions, with RNA transcripts as the source. When the TCR CDR3 underwent first-round RT-PCR, the HTBI primer set was used. Using its own MiXCR run on the multiplex PCR reads, TCRdb lists one record per CDR3 protein. The sample lists hundreds of thousands of distinct CDR3 sequences, under 25% occurring once. The sample consisted of blood. Receptors were obtained from a man aged 25 to 40 with Graves' ophthalmopathy.

J is TRBJ1-1 and V is TRBV5-4; weak D call: TRBD1 (5 bases). Per the germline V gene, CDR1 is SGHNT and CDR2 is YYREEE (reference sequence). This CDR3 has 13 residues. V was trimmed by 0 bases and J by 8 bases, leaving 11 bases between them. The CDR3 DNA is TGTGCCAGCAGCTTGGGGACAATTGAAGAAGCTTTCTTT. It specifies CASSLGTIEEAFF.

This rearrangement joins TRBV6-5 to TRBJ2-3; 11 bases map to TRBD1. This CDR3 is built from 17 residues. The germline V gene encodes CDR1 MNHEY and CDR2 SVGAGI. V trimming: 1 base; J trimming: 2 bases; junction bases outside the gene matches: 5. For the CDR3, the DNA is TGTGCCAGCAGTTACTTTGGACAGGGGGCTGACACAGATACGCAGTATTTT. Amino acids: CASSYFGQGADTDTQYF.

This clonotype appeared a few times. The rearrangement uses TRBV28 and TRBJ1-5; D perhaps matches TRBD1 (6 bases). The V end was cut by 3 bases, the J end by 0 bases, with 12 bases between. This CDR3 comprises 16 residues. CDR1 MDHEN and CDR2 SYDVKM come from the germline V gene. This CDR3 reads CASSFDRNYSNQPQHF. The CDR3, as DNA: TGTGCCAGCAGTTTCGACAGGAATTATAGCAATCAGCCCCAGCATTTT.

The chain recombines TRBV20-1 with TRBJ2-7; 7 nucleotides match TRBD2. Germline CDR1 is DFQATT and CDR2 is SNEGSKA (reference sequence). This CDR3 region has 13 residues. CDR3 DNA: TGCAGCGTACGGGACTATTTCTCCTACGAGCAGTACTTC. It encodes CSVRDYFSYEQYF.

The chain recombines TRBV6-1 with TRBJ2-1; D possibly uses TRBD1 or TRBD2 (5 bases each). The DNA end favors TRBJ2-7, so the J call may be wrong. Germline CDR1 and CDR2: MNHNS and SASEGT. CDR3 length equals 12 residues. CDR3: CASRRGYNEQYF. CDR3 DNA sequence: TGTGCCAGCAGGAGGGGTTACAATGAGCAGTACTTC.

Only a few counts were recorded for this clonotype. The genes are TRBV14 and TRBJ2-1; D assignment may be TRBD1 or TRBD2 (5 bases each). CDR1 is SGHDN, CDR2 FVKESK, per germline. This CDR3 spans 13 amino acids. The germline V and J ends were trimmed by 5 bases and 10 bases, with 15 bases remaining between them. DNA for the CDR3: TGTGCCAGCAGCGGGACCCGTCCTGGGGAGCAGTTCTTC. It specifies CASSGTRPGEQFF.

The chain links TRBV6-5 to TRBJ2-7, with 7 bases that match TRBD1. From germline, CDR1 is MNHEY and CDR2 SVGAGI. The V segment lost 2 bases and the J segment 6 bases; nucleotides outside the gene matches: 4. This CDR3 has 13 residues. CDR3 nucleotides: TGTGCCAGCAGTTACAGGGGGCTTAGCGAGCAGTACTTC. Amino acid sequence: CASSYRGLSEQYF.

V and J are TRBV20-1 and TRBJ2-1, with TRBD2 matching 10 bases. Germline values: CDR1 DFQATT, CDR2 SNEGSKA (reference sequence). J gave up 4 bases and V 7 bases, and 1 base lay outside the gene matches. CDR3 size: 12 residues. The CDR3 region is CSGTSGYNEQFF. CDR3 sequence (DNA): TGCAGTGGGACTAGCGGTTACAATGAGCAGTTCTTC.

This clonotype occurred a few times. This chain links TRBV7-8 with TRBJ2-3; D might be TRBD2 (5 bases). The CDR3 loop spans 15 amino acids. CDR1 SGHVS and CDR2 FQNEAQ come from the germline V gene. Trimming took off 4 bases at V and 0 bases at J, with 11 bases between the two ends. CDR3 nucleotide sequence: TGTGCCAGCAGCTCCCGTAGCGATAGCACAGATACGCAGTATTTT. Its protein is CASSSRSDSTDTQYF.

This clonotype was picked up a small number of times. V gene TRBV4-1 combines with J gene TRBJ2-7, with D possibly matching TRBD1 (6 bases). This CDR3 comprises 14 residues. V was cut by 1 base and J by 1 base, with 8 bases left in between. CDR1 MGHRA and CDR2 YSYEKL come from the germline V gene. The CDR3 spells CASSQVGQSYEQYF. CDR3 nucleotides: TGCGCCAGCAGCCAAGTTGGACAGTCCTACGAGCAGTACTTC.

This clonotype was seen a few times. This chain connects TRBV10-3 to TRBJ2-5; D call uncertain. Germline CDR1 ENHRY, CDR2 SYGVKD. V lost 0 bases and J lost 3, with 2 bases in between. The CDR3 is 12 amino acids. The CDR3 DNA reads TGTGCCATCAGTGAGTCAGAAGAGACCCAGTACTTC. Translated: CAISESEETQYF.

This clonotype was seen ten or more times. This chain uses TRBV18 with TRBJ1-6; no clear D. From germline, CDR1 is KGHSH and CDR2 LQKENI. The V end was cut by 0 bases, the J end by 11 bases, with 8 bases between. This CDR3 is 13 amino acids long. CDR3 amino acids: CASSPPNGAPLHF. The CDR3 coding sequence is TGTGCCAGCTCACCACCGAACGGGGCACCCCTCCACTTT.

This clonotype was found once. The chain links TRBV7-9 to TRBJ1-4; 7 bases align to TRBD1. The CDR3 is 15 amino acids. V trimming: 4 bases; J trimming: 3 bases; junction bases outside the gene matches: 5. Germline lookup yields CDR1 SEHNR and CDR2 FQNEAQ (reference sequence). The CDR3 DNA sequence: TGTGCCAGCAGCTCGCCCGGGACAGCTAATGAAAAACTGTTTTTT. This translates into CASSSPGTANEKLFF.

A few counts support this clonotype. The chain combines TRBV11-2 with TRBJ2-2; tentatively, D is TRBD1 (5 bases). CDR1 is SGHAT, CDR2 FQNNGV, per germline. The length of the CDR3 is 15 residues. Trimming cost V 10 bases and J 0 bases, with 15 bases left between them. The CDR3 reads CATYSARANTGELFF. In DNA, the CDR3 is TGTGCCACCTACTCTGCCAGGGCGAACACCGGGGAGCTGTTTTTT. Combining the CDR3 with reference TRBV11-2 and TRBJ2-2 gives the whole variable domain EAGVAQSPRYKIIEKRQSVAFWCNPISGHATLYWYQQILGQGPKLLIQFQNNGVVDDSQLPKDRFSAERLKGVDSTLKIQPAKLEDSAVYLCATYSARANTGELFFGEGSRLTVL.

The chain employs TRBV24-1 and TRBJ2-2; 11 bases are a match to TRBD1. The CDR3 extends over 21 amino acids. The V gene end was trimmed by 9 bases and the J gene end by 4 bases; junction bases not matched to a gene: 24. From germline, CDR1 is KGHDR and CDR2 SFDVKD. For the CDR3, the DNA is TGTGCCACCGGACAGGGGGCTGATGTGTCTAGCGGGGAAGTCGGCACCGGGGAGCTGTTTTTT. It translates to CATGQGADVSSGEVGTGELFF.

This clonotype was observed a handful of times. The chain joins TRBV7-2 to TRBJ2-7; 11 nucleotides match TRBD2. Germline assignment: CDR1 SGHTA and CDR2 FQGNSA. V lost 1 base, J lost 2 bases, and 1 base stayed unmatched. This CDR3 contains 15 residues. CDR3 sequence: CASSLGGLAAYEQYF. The CDR3 bases are TGTGCCAGCAGCTTAGGGGGACTAGCGGCCTACGAGCAGTACTTC.

V gene TRBV7-9 combines with J gene TRBJ2-5, with D maybe TRBD1 (5 bases). The V end was cut by 5 bases, the J end by 4 bases, with 14 bases between. From germline, CDR1 is SEHNR and CDR2 FQNEAQ (reference sequence). The CDR3 totals 14 residues. The CDR3 here is CASSNLQGPETQYF. The CDR3 DNA sequence: TGTGCCAGCAGCAATTTGCAGGGCCCAGAGACCCAGTACTTC. Full variable domain (outside the CDR3, taken from reference TRBV7-9 and TRBJ2-5): DTGVSQNPRHKITKRGQNVTFRCDPISEHNRLYWYRQTLGQGPEFLTYFQNEAQLEKSRLLSDRFSAERPKGSFSTLEIQRTEQGDSAMYLCASSNLQGPETQYFGPGTRLLVL.

This clonotype has only a few counts. The chain links TRBV29-1 to TRBJ2-1; D perhaps matches TRBD2 (5 bases). V lost 4 bases and J 5 bases, leaving 12 bases between the germline ends. The CDR3 is made up of 13 amino acids. Germline CDR1 is SQVTM and CDR2 is ANQGSEA. This chain's CDR3 is CSVGLTGNNEQFF. For the CDR3, the DNA is TGCAGCGTTGGACTAACCGGGAACAATGAGCAGTTCTTC.

This clonotype occurred many times. V usage is TRBV27 and J usage is TRBJ2-7; no clear D. The ends were cut back, 5 bases at V and 7 bases at J, with 15 bases in the middle. The CDR3 loop spans 13 amino acids. Germline V gene sequence: CDR1 MNHEY, CDR2 SMNVEV (reference sequence). The CDR3 bases are TGTGCCAGCAGTCTGCGTCCTCCGAATGAGCAGTACTTC. Its protein is CASSLRPPNEQYF.

The chain is built from TRBV9 and TRBJ2-1; no clear D. V was trimmed by 3 bases and J by 8 bases, leaving 21 bases between them. The germline V gene has CDR1 SGDLS and CDR2 YYNGEE. This CDR3 is 16 amino acids long. In nucleotides, the CDR3 is TGTGCCAGCAGCGAGGGTGGAGTAGCTCTAACATATGAGCAGTTCTTC. Its translation: CASSEGGVALTYEQFF.

This clonotype occurred a few times. This clone may be a read error of a much larger clone one base away. The chain is built from TRBV12-3 or TRBV12-4 and TRBJ1-1, with D possibly matching TRBD1 (5 bases). There are 14 residues in the CDR3. Trimming took off 3 bases at V and 6 bases at J, with 14 bases between the two ends. CDR3 residues: CASSLGGRRSEAFF. The CDR3 DNA reads TGTGCCAGCAGTTTGGGGGGGAGAAGGTCTGAAGCTTTCTTT.

The gene calls are TRBV9 and TRBJ2-1, with D perhaps TRBD1 (5 bases). Germline-derived CDR1 and CDR2 are SGDLS and YYNGEE. The CDR3 runs 14 residues. Trimming stripped 3 bases from V and 4 bases from J, with 11 bases between. This CDR3 reads CASSEGSRYNEQFF. The CDR3 region has the DNA TGTGCCAGCAGCGAGGGGTCAAGGTACAATGAGCAGTTCTTC.

This clonotype was picked up many times. DNA for the CDR3: TGTGCCAGCAGTCCCACCCGCGGGACTAGCGGGAGGGGCAATGAGCAGTTCTTC. Amino acid sequence: CASSPTRGTSGRGNEQFF. The chain couples TRBV28 to TRBJ2-1; TRBD2 matches 16 bases. The V segment lost 5 bases and the J segment 6 bases; nucleotides outside the gene matches: 10. CDR1 and CDR2 from the germline V gene are MDHEN and SYDVKM. CDR3 length equals 18 residues.